A selection of T cell receptor beta chains follows, all from one sample in a study of blood T cell repertoires in COVID-19. TCRdb's copy holds only in-frame clones and misses some; the assay was immunoSEQ multiplex PCR. Of about 310,000 clones in the sample, 87% were seen once. Sequencing was carried out using peripheral blood. The receptors derive from a man over 45 with active or convalescent COVID-19. Each CDR3 is given with its conserved first and last residue. A D gene is named only where the DNA matches it firmly. Only part of the rows carry a size: once, few, many, or a class if the clone is expanded.

d_call	v_call	j_call	clone_size	cdr3_length	cdr3_nt	cdr3_aa
NA	TRBV6-4	TRBJ2-7	NA	10	TGTGCCAGCGCGGGGTACGAGCAGTACTTC	CASAGYEQYF
NA	TRBV6-5	TRBJ2-4	NA	16	TGTGCCAGCAGTTACGCCCACACCTTAGCCAAAAACATTCAGTACTTC	CASSYAHTLAKNIQYF
NA	TRBV10-3	TRBJ1-1	NA	15	TGTGCCATCAGTGAGACCCGGGGGATGAACACTGAAGCTTTCTTT	CAISETRGMNTEAFF
TRBD1	TRBV7-2	TRBJ2-7	NA	15	TGTGCCAGCAGTCGGTCGACAGGGTCGACCCACGAGCAGTACTTC	CASSRSTGSTHEQYF
NA	TRBV7-2	TRBJ1-6	NA	15	TGTGCCAGCAGCTTAGCAGCAGGGAATAATTCACCCCTCCACTTT	CASSLAAGNNSPLHF
TRBD1	TRBV2	TRBJ1-2	NA	14	TGTGCCAGCAGCCGACAGGGGGCGGTTTATGGCTACACCTTC	CASSRQGAVYGYTF
NA	TRBV6-2/TRBV6-3	TRBJ2-1	NA	16	TGTGCCAGCAGTGGATACGCGGGGGCCACCACAAATGAGCAGTTCTTC	CASSGYAGATTNEQFF
TRBD2	TRBV15	TRBJ2-1	NA	12	TGTGCCACCGGGGAGGGCTACAATGAGCAGTTCTTC	CATGEGYNEQFF
TRBD2	TRBV28	TRBJ2-3	NA	18	TGTGCCAGCAGTTTCCCTACTAGCGGGGGGATGGGCACAGATACGCAGTATTTT	CASSFPTSGGMGTDTQYF
TRBD1	TRBV7-2	TRBJ2-7	few	15	TGTGCCAGCAGCTTCCGACAGGGGAGCTCCTACGAGCAGTACTTC	CASSFRQGSSYEQYF
TRBD1	TRBV18	TRBJ1-2	NA	15	TGTGCCAGCTCACCACCGGACAGGGGGCTCTATGGCTACACCTTC	CASSPPDRGLYGYTF
NA	TRBV7-3	TRBJ1-1	NA	13	TGTGCCAGCAGCGCCCGACAGTACACTGAAGCTTTCTTT	CASSARQYTEAFF
NA	TRBV7-7	TRBJ2-5	NA	13	TGTGCCAGCAGCTTTTTGACGGGAGAGACCCAGTACTTC	CASSFLTGETQYF
NA	TRBV7-8	TRBJ1-1	NA	14	TGTGCCAGCAGCTCAGGGCAGACGAACACTGAAGCTTTCTTT	CASSSGQTNTEAFF
TRBD1	TRBV5-8	TRBJ1-1	NA	15	TGTGCCAGCAGCGTTTCGGGACAGGGGAAAACTGAAGCTTTCTTT	CASSVSGQGKTEAFF
NA	TRBV6-5	TRBJ2-7	NA	15	TGTGCCAGCAGTTACTCGATGACAGCTTCCTACGAGCAGTACTTC	CASSYSMTASYEQYF
NA	TRBV4-1	TRBJ1-2	NA	18	TGCGCCAGCAGACTCACCCCGGAGAAGACCCCTGAGCACTATGGCTACACCTTC	CASRLTPEKTPEHYGYTF
TRBD1	TRBV10-3	TRBJ1-2	NA	13	TGTGCCATCAGTGAAAACAGGGGCTATGGCTACACCTTC	CAISENRGYGYTF
NA	TRBV27	TRBJ2-7	NA	18	TGTGCCAGCAGCGTTCGACAGTCCCCATCAGGGCACTCCTACGAGCAGTACTTC	CASSVRQSPSGHSYEQYF
TRBD2	TRBV2	TRBJ2-7	NA	15	TGTGCCAGCAGTGTTGGTAGCGGGGGAATCTACGAGCAGTACTTC	CASSVGSGGIYEQYF
NA	TRBV28	TRBJ1-2	once	14	TGTGCCAGCGCTTTAGGGGGGGAGGTTGGTGGCTACACCTTC	CASALGGEVGGYTF
NA	TRBV5-4	TRBJ1-1	NA	16	TGTGCCAGCAGCTTGGGGGAGAGGGTAGGTGGCACTGAAGCTTTCTTT	CASSLGERVGGTEAFF
TRBD1	TRBV7-9	TRBJ1-1	NA	13	TGTGCCAGCAGCTTAAACAGGGGCGCTGAAGCTTTCTTT	CASSLNRGAEAFF
NA	TRBV5-8	TRBJ1-4	NA	15	TGTGCCAGCAGCTTAAGAGGTCGGGTTAATGAAAAACTGTTTTTT	CASSLRGRVNEKLFF
TRBD1	TRBV6-5	TRBJ1-2	NA	15	TGTGCCAGCAGTTACACGAGGACAGGGCACGATGGCTACACCTTC	CASSYTRTGHDGYTF
TRBD2	TRBV11-3	TRBJ2-1	NA	14	TGTGCCAGCAGCCGAGGTCTAGCGGGCAATGAGCAGTTCTTC	CASSRGLAGNEQFF
NA	TRBV6-6	TRBJ1-2	NA	15	TGTGCCAGCTCGGGCAGGGGCTCCCTGATGGGGGGCTACACCTTC	CASSGRGSLMGGYTF
TRBD1	TRBV28	TRBJ2-7	NA	14	TGTGCCAGCAGATCGGGACAGGGATCCTACGAGCAGTACTTC	CASRSGQGSYEQYF
NA	TRBV7-2	TRBJ1-1	NA	14	TGTGCCAGCAGCCCTGGGGGGGAGTACACTGAAGCTTTCTTT	CASSPGGEYTEAFF
NA	TRBV7-7	TRBJ2-5	NA	16	TGTGCTAGCAGCTTAGCGGCGGGACGACACCAAGAGACCCAGTACTTC	CASSLAAGRHQETQYF
TRBD1	TRBV18	TRBJ1-1	NA	14	TGTGCCAGCTCACCGGGACAGACAAACACTGAAGCTTTCTTT	CASSPGQTNTEAFF